Listed here are 29 T cell receptor beta chains from one sample, sequenced in a study of spatial heterogeneity in lung cancer. TCRdb redid the calling of the 5' RACE reads with MiXCR, one entry per CDR3 protein. Among 110,000 or so distinct CDR3 sequences listed, approximately 11% were seen once. Time point defined: blood at routine non-recurrence follow-up after resection. The material was PBMCs, obtained at follow-up. The receptor set was obtained from a female donor with early-stage non-small cell lung cancer.

Only a few counts were recorded for this clonotype. The V call is TRBV2, the J call TRBJ1-5; TRBD1 is a possible D gene (5 bases). The CDR3 length is 14 residues. V lost 6 bases and J lost 0, with 9 bases in between. CDR1 is SNHLY, CDR2 FYNNEI, per germline. The CDR3 loop reads CASSGHLSNQPQHF. CDR3 DNA sequence: TGTGCCAGCAGCGGACACCTTAGCAATCAGCCCCAGCATTTT.

The CDR3 nucleotides read TGTGCCAGCAGCCAAGCAAGCGGGAGGGATGGTAATGAGCAGTTCTTC. This encodes CASSQASGRDGNEQFF. J is TRBJ2-1 and V is TRBV3-1, with 10 bases lining up with TRBD2. After removal of 1 base from V and 7 bases from J, the junction contained 7 bases not matched to a gene. This CDR3 comprises 16 residues. CDR1 and CDR2 (germline): LGHDT, YNNKEL (reference sequence).

This sequence joins TRBV2 and TRBJ1-3; no definite D call. The CDR3 is 12 residues long. Per the germline V gene, CDR1 is SNHLY and CDR2 is FYNNEI. Trimming pared 8 bases from V and 4 bases from J, leaving 9 bases between. The CDR3 loop is CASGLQGNTIYF. CDR3 DNA: TGTGCCAGCGGACTGCAAGGAAACACCATATATTTT. Based on the CDR3 plus reference TRBV2 and TRBJ1-3, the full variable domain is EPEVTQTPSHQVTQMGQEVILRCVPISNHLYFYWYRQILGQKVEFLVSFYNNEISEKSEIFDDQFSVERPDGSNFTLKIRSTKLEDSAMYFCASGLQGNTIYFGEGSWLTVV.

Regarding this clonotype: A much larger clone sits a single nucleotide away, making a read error possible. The rearrangement links TRBV18 to TRBJ2-1; 7 nucleotides match TRBD2. The germline gives CDR1 KGHSH, CDR2 LQKENI. CDR3 length: 16 amino acids. The V gene end was trimmed by 5 bases and the J gene end by 7 bases; junction bases not matched to a gene: 14. CDR3 in DNA: TGTGCCAGCTCATCGTCCGGGACTAACAATCTTAATGAGCAGTTCTTC. It encodes CASSSSGTNNLNEQFF.

In this sample, this clonotype turned up a few times. The V call is TRBV12-3 or TRBV12-4, the J call TRBJ2-7, with 11 positions matching TRBD2. The CDR3 has 17 residues. The junction had 9 bases not matched to a gene; V was cut back by 3 bases and J by 2 bases. The CDR3 nucleotides are TGTGCCAGCAGTTTCCCTATGCTAGCGGGAGGAACCTACGAGCAGTACTTC. Its protein is CASSFPMLAGGTYEQYF.

This clonotype was seen a handful of times. This chain joins TRBV6-1 and TRBJ1-5; D remains ambiguous. Between the trimmed V and J ends, which lost 1 base and 2 bases, there was a span of 9 bases. The CDR3 has 15 amino acids. Germline CDR1 reads MNHNS; CDR2 reads SASEGT. CDR3 sequence (DNA): TGTGCCAGCAGTGAAGTGGGCAGAGGCAATCAGCCCCAGCATTTT. Its translation: CASSEVGRGNQPQHF.

The chain has TRBV29-1 and TRBJ2-3; no clear D. Trimming stripped 4 bases from V and 2 bases from J, with 10 bases between. CDR1 SQVTM and CDR2 ANQGSEA come from the germline V gene. The CDR3 totals 13 residues. The CDR3 DNA sequence: TGCAGCGTTGGTCGAAGTAACACAGATACGCAGTATTTT. Encoded protein: CSVGRSNTDTQYF.

This clonotype was counted many times. V gene TRBV4-3 combines with J gene TRBJ2-5, with D possibly TRBD1 on 6 matching bases. Deletions cut 1 base from V and 5 bases from J, with 17 bases between. Germline V lookup: CDR1 LGHNA, CDR2 YSLEER. The CDR3 extends over 16 amino acids. CDR3 in amino acids: CASSQVRGGPMETQYF. In DNA, the CDR3 is TGCGCCAGCAGCCAAGTACGAGGGGGTCCTATGGAGACCCAGTACTTC.

This clonotype was seen more than once but under ten times. This rearrangement joins TRBV11-1 to TRBJ2-2, with no clear D. Germline V gene sequence: CDR1 SGHAT, CDR2 FQDESV (reference sequence). This CDR3 contains 14 residues. Trimming pared 0 bases from V and 1 base from J, leaving 3 bases between. The chain's CDR3 is CASSLAWNTGELFF. In nucleotides, the CDR3 is TGTGCCAGCAGCTTAGCCTGGAACACCGGGGAGCTGTTTTTT.

V is TRBV3-1 and J is TRBJ2-1; no clear D. CDR1 is LGHDT, CDR2 YNNKEL, per germline (reference sequence). The CDR3 consists of 13 residues. Trimming shortened V by 1 base and J by 6 bases, and 7 bases separated the two germline ends. The CDR3 loop reads CASSQVMGNEQFF. The DNA of the CDR3 is TGTGCCAGCAGCCAAGTAATGGGCAATGAGCAGTTCTTC.

This sequence joins TRBV6-5 and TRBJ1-1; 7 bases are a match to TRBD1. With 0 bases clipped from V and 8 bases from J, the junction kept 9 bases outside the gene matches. CDR3 size: 15 residues. Germline lookup yields CDR1 MNHEY and CDR2 SVGAGI. The DNA of the CDR3 is TGTGCCAGCAGTTACTCCCCCAGGGGGGAACCGGAAGCTTTCTTT. This codes for CASSYSPRGEPEAFF.

This clonotype turned up a few times. The V gene is TRBV10-1, the J gene TRBJ2-3; TRBD2 might be the D (5 bases). Per germline, CDR1 WNHNN and CDR2 SYGVQD (reference sequence). The V end lost 3 bases, the J end lost 1 base, and 11 bases lay between the germline ends. The CDR3 is 15 residues long. CDR3 nucleotides: TGCGCCAGCAGTGATACTAGTACTCGCACAGATACGCAGTATTTT. This gives the protein CASSDTSTRTDTQYF.

In its sample, this clonotype was seen many times. The chain uses TRBV7-9 and TRBJ1-1; 8 positions agree with TRBD1. This CDR3 has 17 amino acids. The germline gives CDR1 SEHNR, CDR2 FQNEAQ (reference sequence). J was trimmed by 1 base and V by 1 base; bases with no gene match: 8. As DNA, the CDR3 is TGTGCCAGCAGCTTAGGTCCCCAGGGGGCCGGGAACACTGAAGCTTTCTTT. This gives the protein CASSLGPQGAGNTEAFF.

This clonotype was detected many times. The gene calls are TRBV7-9 and TRBJ1-5; weak D call: TRBD1 (6 bases). The CDR3 extends over 13 amino acids. Germline V gene sequence: CDR1 SEHNR, CDR2 FQNEAQ (reference sequence). Between the trimmed V and J ends, which lost 5 bases and 8 bases, there was a span of 13 bases. The CDR3 region is CASSPDRTKPQHF. The DNA of the CDR3 is TGTGCCAGCAGCCCGGACAGAACGAAGCCCCAGCATTTT.

The chain joins TRBV20-1 to TRBJ2-1; D uncertain. Per the germline V gene, CDR1 is DFQATT and CDR2 is SNEGSKA (reference sequence). The V end was cut by 1 base, the J end by 2 bases, with 6 bases between. The CDR3 contains 13 residues. The CDR3 nucleotides are TGCAGTGCTAGAGTGTTTGCCTACAATGAGCAGTTCTTC. Residues: CSARVFAYNEQFF.

V and J are TRBV5-6 and TRBJ2-3; 12 positions match TRBD2. The CDR3 extends over 15 amino acids. V shed 3 bases, J shed 5 bases, and the junction held 4 bases outside the gene matches. CDR1 is SGHDT and CDR2 is YYEEEE in the germline V gene. Here the CDR3 DNA reads TGTGCCAGCAGCTCGACGGGACTAGCGGGAGATACGCAGTATTTT. Residues: CASSSTGLAGDTQYF.

A few counts support this clonotype. The chain uses TRBV5-1 and TRBJ2-1; no clear D gene. CDR3 length equals 12 residues. Germline V CDR1 and CDR2: SGHRS, YFSETQ. Trimming stripped 4 bases from V and 6 bases from J, with 8 bases between. CDR3 sequence: CASSMFFNEQFF. In DNA form, the CDR3 reads TGCGCCAGCAGCATGTTTTTCAATGAGCAGTTCTTC.

This clonotype has more than one count but fewer than ten. This chain uses TRBV4-1 with TRBJ2-7, with a weak D call TRBD2 (6 bases). The CDR3 is made up of 15 amino acids. Trimming stripped 0 bases from V and 3 bases from J, with 12 bases between. The germline gives CDR1 MGHRA, CDR2 YSYEKL. CDR3 sequence (DNA): TGCGCCAGCAGCCAAGATAATAGCGGATACTACGAGCAGTACGTC. Translating it yields CASSQDNSGYYEQYV.

This clonotype was counted between two and nine times. The chain couples TRBV30 to TRBJ2-7; tentative D call: TRBD2 (6 bases). Germline V CDR1 and CDR2: GTSNPN, SVGIG (reference sequence). Trimming left V 2 bases short and J 2 bases short, with 13 bases between. The CDR3 has 14 amino acids. CDR3 residues: CAWSNGGGAYEQYV. DNA for the CDR3: TGTGCCTGGAGTAACGGTGGCGGGGCCTACGAGCAGTACGTC.

This clonotype was recorded at least ten times. The chain couples TRBV18 to TRBJ2-1, with D possibly matching TRBD2 (5 bases). The CDR3 consists of 14 residues. The V and J ends lost 1 base and 4 bases respectively, with 8 bases between them. Germline assignment: CDR1 KGHSH and CDR2 LQKENI. The CDR3 is CASSPQERYNEQFF. CDR3 DNA: TGTGCCAGCTCACCACAAGAGCGGTACAATGAGCAGTTCTTC. Using reference TRBV18 and TRBJ2-1 for the parts outside the CDR3, the full variable domain is NAGVMQNPRHLVRRRGQEARLRCSPMKGHSHVYWYRQLPEEGLKFMVYLQKENIIDESGMPKERFSAEFPKEGPSILRIQQVVRGDSAAYFCASSPQERYNEQFFGPGTRLTVL.

The CDR3 coding sequence is TGTGCCAGCAGCTTGCCAGGGACAGGATTCCTCTACGAGCAGTACTTC. Encoded protein: CASSLPGTGFLYEQYF. The chain couples TRBV5-6 to TRBJ2-7; 8 nucleotides line up with TRBD1. V was clipped by 1 base and J by 3 bases; unmatched bases: 9. This CDR3 comprises 16 residues. Looked up from germline, CDR1 is SGHDT and CDR2 is YYEEEE.

This clonotype showed up just a few times. The CDR3 DNA reads TGTGCCAGCAAAGGGGGGGACTCCTACAATGAGCAGTTCTTC. Amino acids: CASKGGDSYNEQFF. V usage is TRBV2 and J usage is TRBJ2-1; tentatively, D is TRBD2 (7 bases). The CDR3 sequence is 14 residues long. V lost 7 bases and J 0 bases, leaving 10 bases between the germline ends. Germline loops: CDR1 SNHLY, CDR2 FYNNEI.

The rearrangement uses TRBV9 and TRBJ2-2; D unresolved. There are 13 residues in the CDR3. The V and J ends lost 2 bases and 6 bases respectively, with 8 bases between them. Germline CDR1 and CDR2: SGDLS and YYNGEE. The CDR3 loop reads CASSVIGAGELFF. CDR3 coding DNA: TGTGCCAGCAGCGTCATCGGCGCCGGGGAGCTGTTTTTT.

The J gene is TRBJ2-1, the V gene TRBV3-1; no clear D gene. The CDR3 extends over 12 amino acids. V gave up 2 bases and J gave up 6 bases, with 5 bases separating them. The germline gives CDR1 LGHDT, CDR2 YNNKEL (reference sequence). The CDR3 region has the DNA TGTGCCAGCAGCCAATTCGGCAATGAGCAGTTCTTC. Translating it yields CASSQFGNEQFF.

The chain carries TRBV6-2 or TRBV6-3 and TRBJ1-5; 7 bases fit TRBD1. The junction had 5 bases not matched to a gene; V was cut back by 2 bases and J by 4 bases. There are 15 residues in the CDR3. Germline-derived CDR1 and CDR2 are MNHEY and SVGEGT. CDR3 region: CASSYRQGRNQPQHF. The CDR3 DNA follows: TGTGCCAGCAGTTACCGACAGGGACGAAATCAGCCCCAGCATTTT.

This clonotype came up many times. The chain uses TRBV7-9 and TRBJ2-2; possibly TRBD2 for D (6 bases). CDR1 SEHNR and CDR2 FQNEAQ come from the germline V gene (reference sequence). V gave up 5 bases and J gave up 5 bases, with 9 bases separating them. This CDR3 has 13 amino acids. CDR3 sequence: CASSRGGTGELFF. Here the CDR3 DNA reads TGTGCCAGCAGCCGTGGAGGGACCGGGGAGCTGTTTTTT.

This clonotype was picked up a small number of times. The V gene is TRBV2, the J gene TRBJ1-2; D is unclear. CDR1 and CDR2 from the germline V gene are SNHLY and FYNNEI. This CDR3 is 12 amino acids long. Trimming stripped 6 bases from V and 11 bases from J, with 16 bases between. CDR3 protein: CASRTYRGRYTF. The CDR3 DNA reads as TGTGCCAGCAGGACCTATAGAGGCCGGTACACCTTC.

The J gene is TRBJ2-1, the V gene TRBV20-1; possible D gene TRBD2, 6 bases. CDR3 length: 11 residues. In germline, CDR1 is DFQATT, CDR2 SNEGSKA (reference sequence). V lost 8 bases, J lost 8 bases, and 13 bases lay in between. This CDR3 reads CSLTSYYEQFF. The DNA for the CDR3 is TGCAGTTTGACTAGTTATTATGAGCAGTTCTTC.

This clonotype has more than one count but fewer than ten. The rearrangement joins TRBV5-1 to TRBJ2-3, with TRBD2 as a possible D gene (6 bases). The CDR3 loop spans 14 amino acids. V was clipped by 3 bases and J by 5 bases, with 13 bases between them. Germline V gene data show CDR1 as SGHRS and CDR2 as YFSETQ. The CDR3 spells CASSSGAVRDTQYF. The CDR3 region has the DNA TGCGCCAGCAGCTCGGGAGCTGTGCGAGATACGCAGTATTTT. Based on the CDR3 plus reference TRBV5-1 and TRBJ2-3, the full variable domain is KAGVTQTPRYLIKTRGQQVTLSCSPISGHRSVSWYQQTPGQGLQFLFEYFSETQRNKGNFPGRFSGRQFSNSRSEMNVSTLELGDSALYLCASSSGAVRDTQYFGPGTRLTVL.